This is a list of T cell receptor beta chains from one sample in a study of CD8+ T cells in alopecia areata. Produced via immunoSEQ multiplex PCR; TCRdb's table is partial and in-frame only. The sample lists roughly 180,000 clones, approximately 60% seen once, with around 3.2% in the top ten. Sequenced here: CD4+ T cells sorted from blood, sampled at week 4, from a patient treated with tofacitinib. The receptors were gathered from a human donor with alopecia areata. Each CDR3 is given with its conserved first and last residue. The D gene is left open where the match is weak.

D gene	V gene	J gene	CDR3 protein
TRBD1	TRBV29-1	TRBJ2-5	CSVAGQAQETQYF
-	TRBV6-5	TRBJ1-6	CASRRQGGSNSPLHF
TRBD2	TRBV30	TRBJ2-1	CAWSAMTSGGAWEQFF
-	TRBV7-2	TRBJ1-6	CASSASAAQTPLHF
TRBD1	TRBV5-6	TRBJ1-6	CASSLAGQGISPLHF
TRBD2	TRBV29-1	TRBJ2-1	CSVVRIAGGYNEQFF
TRBD2	TRBV29-1	TRBJ2-3	CSAPKGGGSRDTQYF
TRBD1	TRBV2	TRBJ2-2	CASSRQGEGELFF
-	TRBV29-1	TRBJ2-7	CSVVRGFEQYF
-	TRBV2	TRBJ1-1	CASSASTEAFF
TRBD1	TRBV7-9	TRBJ1-2	CASSLPGQGGYTF
-	TRBV4-2	TRBJ2-5	CASSQGREETQYF
-	TRBV9	TRBJ2-1	CASTGSPLGDEQFF
-	TRBV28	TRBJ2-7	CASSFRGIPYF
-	TRBV19	TRBJ1-1	CASRILLGTINTEAFF
TRBD2	TRBV4-2	TRBJ2-7	CASSQVVTGGPEEQYF
-	TRBV29-1	TRBJ2-3	CSVEGGGQGTDTQYF
-	TRBV23-1	TRBJ2-7	CASSQHRGSSYEQYF
-	TRBV7-9	TRBJ2-5	CASSFSGQQETQYF
-	TRBV6-6	TRBJ1-5	CASSPVGSNQPQHF
-	TRBV29-1	TRBJ2-7	CSVALARYEQYF
-	TRBV5-1	TRBJ2-2	CASSPDPIKMNTGELFF
-	TRBV27	TRBJ1-5	CASSLRYSNQPQHF
-	TRBV25-1	TRBJ1-3	CASSEVVSVDTIYF
TRBD1	TRBV29-1	TRBJ1-2	CSVEEGTGRGGYTF
TRBD2	TRBV27	TRBJ2-3	CASTRTSGGAMVDTQYF
TRBD2	TRBV28	TRBJ2-1	CASSGGGLAGGNEQFF
-	TRBV19	TRBJ1-5	CASSTTLFGLRNQPQHF
TRBD2	TRBV27	TRBJ2-1	CASSPRGGHNEQFF
TRBD1	TRBV6-1	TRBJ1-5	CASSEDRGRNQPQHF
-	TRBV4-2	TRBJ1-1	CASSQNTGFEAFF
TRBD1	TRBV29-1	TRBJ2-2	CSVRTGGTGELFF
-	TRBV5-1	TRBJ2-6	CASSTRQTGANVLTF
TRBD1	TRBV20-1	TRBJ1-1	CSAYGTGRNFF
-	TRBV21-1	TRBJ2-2	CASSKVSRGLSRHTGELFF
-	TRBV5-1	TRBJ1-2	CASSLVGGRYGYTF
TRBD1	TRBV7-9	TRBJ2-7	CASSVRTGTYEQYF
-	TRBV7-2	TRBJ2-2	CASSRKGTGELFF
-	TRBV7-2	TRBJ1-1	CASSPDWGNTEAFF
TRBD1	TRBV23-1	TRBJ1-3	CASSHRTGRPLFGNTIYF
TRBD2	TRBV7-7	TRBJ2-5	CASSLIASGVQETQYF
TRBD1	TRBV29-1	TRBJ1-1	CSGDRGPEAFF
-	TRBV5-1	TRBJ1-3	CASSSGPGDTIYF
-	TRBV29-1	TRBJ2-5	CSVEGVGGGEQYF
-	TRBV29-1	TRBJ1-1	CSVRDPNTEAFF
-	TRBV9	TRBJ2-1	CASSVAGRASEQFF
-	TRBV7-3	TRBJ2-2	CASSNRVAGELFF